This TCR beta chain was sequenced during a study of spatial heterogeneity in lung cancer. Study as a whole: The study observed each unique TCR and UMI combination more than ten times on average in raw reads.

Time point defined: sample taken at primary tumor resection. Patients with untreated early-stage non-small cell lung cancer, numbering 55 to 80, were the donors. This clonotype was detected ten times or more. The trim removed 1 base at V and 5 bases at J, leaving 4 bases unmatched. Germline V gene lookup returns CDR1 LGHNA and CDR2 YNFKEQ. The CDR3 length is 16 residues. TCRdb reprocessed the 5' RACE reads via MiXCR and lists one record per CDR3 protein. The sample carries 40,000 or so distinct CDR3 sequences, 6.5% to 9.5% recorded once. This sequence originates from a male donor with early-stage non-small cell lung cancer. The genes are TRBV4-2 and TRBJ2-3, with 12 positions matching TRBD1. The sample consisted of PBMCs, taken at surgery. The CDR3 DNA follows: TGTGCCAGCAGCCAAGGGGACAGGGGGCCGGTAGATACGCAGTATTTT. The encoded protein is CASSQGDRGPVDTQYF.